This TCR beta chain comes out of a study of T cells in lung cancer brain metastases (dated by TCRdb to 2017 to 2018). Regarding the research as a whole: Of the 20 patients, about 16 had a history of tobacco use, with a median of roughly 41 pack-years. Of the roughly 20 patients, under 19 received no interval therapy between resection of the primary and resection of the metastasis. Median interval between primary and brain metastasis specimen acquisition was under 350 days. In this study, the TCR beta CDR3 repertoires of fully resected primary non-small cell lung cancers were compared with those of paired brain metastases. The cohort comprised around 20 patients contributing approximately 40 specimens, one primary lung lesion and one brain metastasis each. Of the patients, 11 were female and several were male, and their median age at first diagnosis was 57.5 years. The average DNA integrity number was approximately 4 in both primary and metastatic specimens, and the two sites did not differ significantly.

Study-wide findings and limitations: Effects of preoperative corticosteroids on T cell infiltration in brain metastases could not be controlled. Significantly fewer unique productive clones were found in brain metastases than in paired primaries (median around 1,500 versus 5,000). The ten most abundant clones accounted for a significantly larger fraction of the repertoire in brain metastases than in primaries, which suggests clonal expansion. Most clones were lesion-specific, with limited overlap between paired lesions (mean Morisita index around 0.23). DNA fragmentation in the FFPE samples may have kept the complete infiltrating T cell repertoire from being retrieved.

Patients underwent resection for synchronous oligometastatic disease or delayed recurrence of a solitary brain metastasis. Patients with a history of multiple malignancies were excluded so that cancers other than NSCLC would not be included. Tumor areas were macrodissected from roughly 5 deparaffinized about 11 um unstained sections guided by marked H&E slides. Every specimen was formalin-fixed and paraffin-embedded (FFPE). The AllPrep DNA/RNA FFPE Kit was used to extract genomic DNA. According to the germline V gene (reference sequence), CDR1 reads SEHNR and CDR2 reads FQNEAQ. The CDR3 measures 14 amino acids from cysteine to phenylalanine. The retained sequence is limited to the CDR3, 42 bases, with the frame set at the first base. Each sample received about 2.24 to 5.5 ug of genomic DNA as input, and the DNA input was kept equal within each pair of samples. TCR beta libraries were constructed with the immunoSEQ hsTCRbeta Kit, with multiplexed V and J gene primers used across two PCR steps. The pooled libraries, together with positive and negative controls, were sequenced on an Illumina MiSeq running a 100-cycle paired-end protocol. As for the authors' bioinformatics: Raw data were processed by the immunoSEQ vendor into normalized, annotated TCR beta repertoire reports. Richness was defined as unique clones by nucleotide sequence, with iChao1 and Efron-Thisted estimators extrapolating total richness. Paired lesions were characterized and compared using Pielou's evenness, Simpson's index, top-ten clone proportional abundance, and the Morisita overlap index. TCRdb took over this immuneACCESS table, retaining in-frame rearrangements with V and J assigned. Such tables are incomplete; in checked studies, under half of the missing clones stem from an unresolved V gene, and the remainder is unexplained. V and J calls and clone size are those listed in that table; D and trimming were worked out from the DNA. The sample table contains around 2,200 clones; only one count was recorded for over 80% of them. In total, the top ten clones hold less than 6% of the sample.

Comment on this clone: Its antigen is still unknown. The germline gene is not matched at one end of the junction; a read error may be the cause.

The sequence was collected from a woman in her twenties or thirties with non-small cell lung cancer. The sequenced material came from tumor tissue from the primary lung tumor. Taken with the paper, the label for cell subset or site translates to: primary lung cancer lesion. The sequence links TRBV7-9 to TRBJ1-2; the D gene is perhaps TRBD1, from 6 matching bases. The DNA reads as follows: TGTCCCAGCAGTCAAGCAGGGGCCGCGGGTGGCTACACCTTC. This is translated as CPSSQAGAAGGYTF.